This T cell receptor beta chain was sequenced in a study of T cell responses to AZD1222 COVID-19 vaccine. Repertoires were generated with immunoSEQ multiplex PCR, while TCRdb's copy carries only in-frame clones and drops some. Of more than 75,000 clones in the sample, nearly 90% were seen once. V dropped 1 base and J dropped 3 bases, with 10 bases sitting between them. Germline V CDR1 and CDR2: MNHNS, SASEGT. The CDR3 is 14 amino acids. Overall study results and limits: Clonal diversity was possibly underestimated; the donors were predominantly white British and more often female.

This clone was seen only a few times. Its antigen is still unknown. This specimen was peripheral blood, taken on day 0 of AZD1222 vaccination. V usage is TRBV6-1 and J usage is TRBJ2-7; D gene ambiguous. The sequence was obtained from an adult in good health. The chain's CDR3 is CASSEVVTVYEQYF. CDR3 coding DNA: TGTGCCAGCAGTGAAGTAGTGACCGTCTACGAGCAGTACTTC.